This TCR beta chain was identified in a study of neurological immune-mediated disorders. Study findings and constraints: Levels of TCR clonal expansion peaked in HTLV-1-associated myelopathy and reached their lowest in multiple sclerosis, under those of healthy controls. The study found no CDR3 amino acid sequences shared by expanded clones across subjects, suggesting private repertoires in all groups.

The table lists this clonotype with many counts. Its antigen is undetermined. V lost 2 bases, J lost 1 base, and 4 bases stayed unmatched. Germline V gene sequence: CDR1 DFQATT, CDR2 SNEGSKA (reference sequence). This CDR3 spans 15 amino acids. The group of healthy controls was made up of people who were blood bank volunteers in Maryland, USA. Use was made of some 1 million CD4+ or CD8+ T cells in sorted libraries. TCRdb called the 5' RACE reads again in MiXCR, with one record for every CDR3 protein. The sample lists more than 25,000 distinct CDR3 sequences, under 5% occurring once. The chain uses TRBV20-1 and TRBJ2-7; 11 bases match TRBD2. The receptor's source is a woman aged 40-49 years in good health. The sequenced sample was CD4+ T cells from blood. The CDR3 loop is CSARTGTSGSYEQYF. In DNA, the CDR3 is TGCAGTGCTAGAACCGGGACTAGCGGATCCTACGAGCAGTACTTC.